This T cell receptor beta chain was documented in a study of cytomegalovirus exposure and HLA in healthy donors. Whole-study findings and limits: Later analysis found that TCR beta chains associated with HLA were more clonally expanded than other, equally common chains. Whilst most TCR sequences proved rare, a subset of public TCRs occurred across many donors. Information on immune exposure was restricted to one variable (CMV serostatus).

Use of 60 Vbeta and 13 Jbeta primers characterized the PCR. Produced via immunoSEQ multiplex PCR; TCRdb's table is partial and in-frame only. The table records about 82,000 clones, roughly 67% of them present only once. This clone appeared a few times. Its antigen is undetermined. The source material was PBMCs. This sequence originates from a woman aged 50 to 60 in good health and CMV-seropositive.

CDR3 DNA sequence: TGTGCCAGCAGCGCGGACTCTAGTGAGCAGTTCTTC. Its protein product is CASSADSSEQFF. This chain connects TRBV7-3 to TRBJ2-1, with TRBD2 as a possible D gene (5 bases). Per germline, CDR1 SGHTA and CDR2 FQGTGA. The CDR3 length is 12 residues. Trimming left V 5 bases short and J 9 bases short, with 11 bases between.